This T cell receptor (beta chain) was sequenced in a study of Ad26.COV2.S vaccination and SARS-CoV-2 variants. Study observations and caveats: Vaccinees and placebo recipients showed similar non-spike TCR breadth. Greater spike-specific TCR breadth was seen in vaccine recipients than in placebo recipients.

Specified treatment: around 19 received Ad26.COV2.S at low or high dose, single or two shots; about 5 received placebo; per-sample allocation not given. Day 63 following the first vaccine or placebo injection was when the samples were taken. The CDR3 runs to 15 residues. Germline V lookup: CDR1 SNHLY, CDR2 FYNNEI. Deletions cut 6 bases from V and 5 bases from J, with 20 bases between. The table came from immunoSEQ multiplex PCR; TCRdb's copy has only in-frame clones and leaves some out. The sample lists some 270,000 clones; around 90% were seen once. Comment on this clone: The antigen is not known.

V and J are TRBV2 and TRBJ2-7, with TRBD1 as a possible D gene (6 bases). This clonotype was obtained from a person aged 18-60 years who received the Ad26.COV2.S COVID-19 vaccine or a placebo. This sample comprised peripheral blood, obtained in a trial of Ad26.COV2.S vaccine versus placebo. CDR3 coding DNA: TGTGCCAGCAGCCCCCACAGGGTGAGGATGCACGAGCAGTACTTC. Its protein is CASSPHRVRMHEQYF. Supplemented by reference TRBV2 and TRBJ2-7, the full variable domain reads EPEVTQTPSHQVTQMGQEVILRCVPISNHLYFYWYRQILGQKVEFLVSFYNNEISEKSEIFDDQFSVERPDGSNFTLKIRSTKLEDSAMYFCASSPHRVRMHEQYFGPGTRLTVT.